This T cell receptor beta chain was captured in a study of radiotherapy plus CTLA-4 blockade in lung cancer. Concerning this clone itself: Its antigen is unknown.

Regarding the study as a whole: TCR clones from tumors expanded in blood after radiotherapy plus ipilimumab.

The V gene's germline CDR1 is MGHRA and CDR2 YSYEKL. Between the trimmed V and J ends, which lost 1 base and 6 bases, there was a span of 24 bases. This CDR3 comprises 18 residues. The repertoire was sequenced with immunoSEQ multiplex PCR; TCRdb's copy has only in-frame clones and lacks some. The sample has roughly 85,000 clones, around nine tenths seen once. The starting material was peripheral blood, obtained from a patient treated with radiotherapy plus ipilimumab. This TCR came from a human donor with non-small cell lung cancer that progressed on radiotherapy plus ipilimumab. The rearrangement uses TRBV4-1 and TRBJ1-2, with D perhaps TRBD1 (5 bases). The CDR3 region has the DNA TGCGCCAGCAGCCAAGGGCCCCTAGTCACATCTCAGGGAGATGGCTACACCTTC. Residues: CASSQGPLVTSQGDGYTF.